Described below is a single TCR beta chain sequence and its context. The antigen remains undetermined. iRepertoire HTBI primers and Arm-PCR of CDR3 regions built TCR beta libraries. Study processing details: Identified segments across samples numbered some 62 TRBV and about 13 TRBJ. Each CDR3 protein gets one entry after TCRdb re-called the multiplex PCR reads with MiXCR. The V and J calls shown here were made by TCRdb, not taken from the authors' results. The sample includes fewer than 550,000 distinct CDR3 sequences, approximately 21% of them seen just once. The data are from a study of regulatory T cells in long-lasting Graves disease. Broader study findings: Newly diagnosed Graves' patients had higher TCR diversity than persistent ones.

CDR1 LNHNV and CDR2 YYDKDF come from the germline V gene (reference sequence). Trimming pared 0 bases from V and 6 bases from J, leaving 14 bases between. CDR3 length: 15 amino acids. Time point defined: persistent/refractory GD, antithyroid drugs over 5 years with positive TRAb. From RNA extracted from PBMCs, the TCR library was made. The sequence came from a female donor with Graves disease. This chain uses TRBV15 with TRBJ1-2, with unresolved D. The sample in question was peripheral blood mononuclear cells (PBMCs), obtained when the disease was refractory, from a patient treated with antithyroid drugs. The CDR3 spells CATSRDRGTYHGYTF. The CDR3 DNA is TGTGCCACCAGCAGAGATCGCGGCACTTATCATGGCTACACCTTC.